This entry features one T cell receptor beta chain sequence. The treatment was: oral pan-JAK inhibitor, 5-10 mg twice daily. Sorting of CD4+ and CD8+ T cells was performed on PBMCs. The entry originates in a study of CD8+ T cells in alopecia areata. Following RNA extraction, reverse transcription yielded cDNA that acted as the sequencing template. This table comes from immunoSEQ multiplex PCR, and its TCRdb copy is limited to in-frame clones, with some not included. The sample has roughly 40,000 clones; approximately 65% are singletons. Sequences were derived from CD8+ T cells sorted from blood, sampled at week 4, from a patient treated with tofacitinib. The sequence was collected from a human donor with alopecia areata.

The CDR3 loop is CASSWQGLNTGELFF. CDR3 in DNA: TGTGCCAGCAGCTGGCAGGGATTGAACACCGGGGAGCTGTTTTTT. The J gene is TRBJ2-2, the V gene TRBV13, with a weak D call TRBD1 (5 bases). The CDR3 spans 15 residues. With 4 bases removed from V and 1 base from J, the gap between germline ends came to 10 bases. CDR1 is PRHDT, CDR2 FYEKMQ, per germline (reference sequence).